Presented here are 8 T cell receptor beta chains from one specimen sequenced in a study of Graves' ophthalmopathy and Graves' hyperthyroidism. TCR beta CDR3 amplification used RNA transcripts. RT-PCR in the first round used HTBI primers; a second-round multiplex PCR followed. TCRdb re-analysed the multiplex PCR reads in MiXCR, keeping a single row per CDR3 protein. The table shows about 550,000 distinct CDR3 sequences, with roughly 39% occurring only once. Sequencing input: peripheral blood or thyroid tissue (not recorded which). Receptor source: an adult man with Graves' hyperthyroidism.

CDR3 sequence reads: CASSLERGDITGELFF. DNA of the CDR3: TGTGCCAGCAGTCTAGAGCGGGGGGACATCACCGGGGAGCTGTTTTTT. The chain is built from TRBV7-8 and TRBJ2-2; 9 bases align to TRBD2. V lost 6 bases to trimming and J lost 4 bases; unmatched junction nucleotides: 9. Per the germline V gene, CDR1 is SGHVS and CDR2 is FQNEAQ. This CDR3 contains 16 residues.

This clonotype was seen only once. This chain uses TRBV7-9 with TRBJ1-6, with 8 positions matching TRBD1. Germline CDR1 is SEHNR and CDR2 is FQNEAQ (reference sequence). The V and J ends lost 1 base and 10 bases, in that order; junction bases with no gene match: 9. The length of the CDR3 is 16 residues. CDR3 residues: CASSLGSGRGLSPLHF. CDR3 bases: TGTGCCAGCAGCTTAGGTTCGGGCAGGGGGCTGTCACCCCTCCACTTT.

At least ten counts were recorded for this clonotype. Germline is not matched at one junction end, which may reflect a read error. This chain uses TRBV10-2 with TRBJ2-5, with 8 positions matching TRBD2. The CDR3 has 14 residues. Per the germline V gene, CDR1 is WSHSY and CDR2 is SAAADI. CDR3 sequence (DNA): TGTGCCAGCAGTGAGCGGGAGTTTCAGAAGACCCAGTACTTC. Protein: CASSEREFQKTQYF.

This sequence joins TRBV10-3 and TRBJ1-5, with D possibly being TRBD1 (5 bases). The CDR3 sequence is 16 residues long. Germline V lookup: CDR1 ENHRY, CDR2 SYGVKD. Trimming took 4 bases from V and 0 from J, leaving 13 bases between them. This chain's CDR3 is CAISAMTAYSNQPQHF. CDR3 coding DNA: TGTGCCATCAGTGCTATGACAGCTTATAGCAATCAGCCCCAGCATTTT.

A remark on this clonotype: A read error may account for a junction end that differs from germline. The chain links TRBV6-6 to TRBJ1-1, with D maybe TRBD1 (6 bases). This CDR3 region has 18 residues. Germline V gene data show CDR1 as MNHNY and CDR2 as SVGAGI (reference sequence). As DNA, the CDR3 is TGTACCAGCAGTTATGGGGGGGGCGAACACCCCTGGAACACTGAAGCTTTCTTT. Its translation: CTSSYGGGEHPWNTEAFF.

As DNA, the CDR3 is TGTGCCAGCAGCCAAGTTAGGGGGGTATCCGGGACTACCTCCTACGAGCAGTACTTC. It encodes CASSQVRGVSGTTSYEQYF. This chain connects TRBV7-8 to TRBJ2-7; possibly TRBD2 for D (7 bases). Germline V gene data show CDR1 as SGHVS and CDR2 as FQNEAQ. The CDR3 totals 19 residues. The V end was cut by 5 bases, the J end by 0 bases, with 26 bases between.

This rearrangement joins TRBV10-3 to TRBJ2-7, with TRBD1 as a possible D gene (5 bases). The J call may not be correct, given that the DNA end is closer to TRBJ2-1. The germline gives CDR1 ENHRY, CDR2 SYGVKD. The CDR3 contains 16 residues. The CDR3 sequence: CAISESIGVSYNEQFF. Here the CDR3 DNA reads TGTGCCATCAGTGAGTCGATAGGGGTTTCCTACAATGAGCAGTTCTTC.

The J gene is TRBJ2-5, the V gene TRBV20-1; 9 nucleotides agree with TRBD2. Per germline, CDR1 DFQATT and CDR2 SNEGSKA (reference sequence). V dropped 6 bases and J dropped 2; count of bases not matched to a gene: 10. The CDR3 extends over 15 amino acids. For the CDR3, the DNA is TGCAGTGCCCATGATAGGCTAGCGGGACAAGAGACCCAGTACTTC. The encoded protein is CSAHDRLAGQETQYF.